This T cell receptor (beta chain) was sequenced in a study of chemoradiotherapy in HPV16-positive cancers. Here immunoSEQ multiplex PCR was the method, and the copy in TCRdb shows in-frame clones only, minus some. The table includes more than 5,000 clones, around 84% detected once. This CDR3 spans 14 amino acids. Germline CDR1 reads SGHRS; CDR2 reads YFSETQ. V shed 0 bases and J shed 2 bases, with 6 bases lying between them. The chain recombines TRBV5-1 with TRBJ1-3; D uncertain. The sequencing here drew on tumor tissue, taken from a patient who underwent chemoradiotherapy. This receptor was taken from a human donor with HPV-associated anogenital cancer. The CDR3 bases are TGCGCCAGCAGCTTGGCTGGGACTGGAAACACCATATATTTT. It yields the protein CASSLAGTGNTIYF.